What follows are 21 T cell receptor beta chains derived from one specimen sequenced in a study of somatic mutations in cytotoxic T cells in rheumatoid arthritis. The protocol was immunoSEQ multiplex PCR, while the TCRdb copy is restricted to in-frame clones and leaves out a portion. The sample has under 20,000 clones, approximately 80% seen once; the top ten hold roughly 4.9%. The sample was CD8+ T cells sorted from blood. These receptors all come from an adult with rheumatoid arthritis.

This chain joins TRBV11-3 and TRBJ1-2; 7 positions match TRBD1. J was trimmed by 3 bases and V by 1 base; bases with no gene match: 20. This CDR3 contains 20 residues. Germline CDR1 reads SGHNT; CDR2 reads YENEEA. CDR3 nucleotide sequence: TGTGCCAGCAGCTTAGCGCCCCTGGAATTCATTACGGGACAGCACTATGGCTACACCTTC. Its translation: CASSLAPLEFITGQHYGYTF.

This chain joins TRBV5-6 and TRBJ2-5, with no clear D. The V end was cut by 0 bases, the J end by 7 bases, with 10 bases between. Germline V gives CDR1 SGHDT, CDR2 YYEEEE. This CDR3 region has 13 residues. Here the CDR3 reads CASSLGAERTQYF. In nucleotides, the CDR3 is TGTGCCAGCAGCTTGGGGGCGGAGCGGACCCAGTACTTC.

This chain connects TRBV30 to TRBJ2-3, with 9 nucleotides matching TRBD2. Germline CDR1 GTSNPN, CDR2 SVGIG (reference sequence). This CDR3 is built from 13 residues. The CDR3, as DNA: TGTGTCTTCAGCGCGGGGGGGGGAGATACGCAGTATTTT. This sequence encodes CVFSAGGGDTQYF.

The CDR3: CASSHGTGGANIQYF. CDR3 nucleotides: TGTGCCAGCAGCCACGGGACAGGGGGCGCGAACATTCAGTACTTC. The J gene is TRBJ2-4, the V gene TRBV6-1; 12 positions match TRBD1. The CDR3 is 15 amino acids. With 6 bases clipped from V and 7 bases from J, the junction kept 7 bases outside the gene matches. CDR1 and CDR2 from the germline V gene are MNHNS and SASEGT.

This chain joins TRBV6-5 and TRBJ2-7; D is unclear. The CDR3 contains 12 residues. Trimming removed 8 bases at V and 3 bases at J, with 11 bases between. CDR1 and CDR2 (germline): MNHEY, SVGAGI. The CDR3: CASGSGIYEQYF. The CDR3 DNA is TGTGCCAGCGGGTCTGGGATCTACGAGCAGTACTTC.

The rearrangement links TRBV6-5 to TRBJ2-7, with 9 bases that match TRBD2. There are 12 residues in the CDR3. Trimming took 8 bases from V and 7 from J; bases not matched to a gene: 6. In germline, CDR1 is MNHEY, CDR2 SVGAGI. The CDR3 DNA is TGTGCCAGCGGCGGGGGGGCGTGGGAGCAGTACTTC. Amino acid sequence: CASGGGAWEQYF.

The rearrangement links TRBV4-1 to TRBJ1-1; D call uncertain. This CDR3 contains 14 residues. The ends were cut back, 2 bases at V and 1 base at J, with 8 bases in the middle. Germline loops: CDR1 MGHRA, CDR2 YSYEKL. CDR3: CASSQYSGNTEAFF. As DNA, the CDR3 is TGCGCCAGCAGCCAATATTCAGGGAACACTGAAGCTTTCTTT.

This clone came up once. The chain has TRBV9 and TRBJ2-2; 7 bases align to TRBD1. In germline, CDR1 is SGDLS, CDR2 YYNGEE. J lost 6 bases, V lost 0 bases, and 5 bases had no gene match. CDR3 length: 15 amino acids. The CDR3 is CASSVETGDSGELFF. The DNA of the CDR3 is TGTGCCAGCAGCGTAGAAACAGGGGATTCCGGGGAGCTGTTTTTT.

This sequence joins TRBV30 and TRBJ2-1, with D tentatively TRBD2 (6 bases). Germline lookup yields CDR1 GTSNPN and CDR2 SVGIG (reference sequence). The CDR3 totals 14 residues. V lost 5 bases and J 5 bases, leaving 16 bases between the germline ends. In DNA, the CDR3 is TGTGCCTGGGTCGCCGGGGGATTTGACAATGAGCAGTTCTTC. It specifies CAWVAGGFDNEQFF.

The chain joins TRBV6-5 to TRBJ2-1; 7 bases line up with TRBD1. J gave up 7 bases and V 4 bases, and 1 base lay outside the gene matches. Germline loops: CDR1 MNHEY, CDR2 SVGAGI. This CDR3 spans 12 amino acids. The CDR3 nucleotides read TGTGCCAGCAGTTGGGGACAGAATGAGCAGTTCTTC. It encodes CASSWGQNEQFF.

This chain uses TRBV18 with TRBJ2-6; TRBD2 is a possible D gene (6 bases). Germline CDR1 KGHSH, CDR2 LQKENI. The CDR3 covers 15 residues. V lost 6 bases and J 0 bases, leaving 9 bases between the germline ends. CDR3 loop: CASSSGGSGANVLTF. DNA for the CDR3: TGTGCCAGCTCCTCCGGGGGCTCTGGGGCCAACGTCCTGACTTTC.

The gene calls are TRBV11-2 and TRBJ2-5; perhaps TRBD2 as D (7 bases). The CDR3 has 14 residues. CDR1 and CDR2 (germline): SGHAT, FQNNGV. Between the trimmed V and J ends, which lost 7 bases and 5 bases, there was a span of 17 bases. CDR3 region: CASNLGGGGETQYF. In DNA, the CDR3 is TGTGCCAGCAACCTAGGAGGGGGGGGTGAGACCCAGTACTTC.

This chain uses TRBV27 with TRBJ2-7; maybe TRBD1 (6 bases). The V end lost 3 bases, the J end lost 6 bases, and 12 bases lay between the germline ends. The CDR3 has 13 residues. Germline V gene lookup returns CDR1 MNHEY and CDR2 SMNVEV (reference sequence). CDR3 amino acids: CASSFSGQFEQYF. CDR3 sequence (DNA): TGTGCCAGCAGTTTCTCCGGACAGTTCGAGCAGTACTTC.

A few counts support this clone. The chain carries TRBV27 and TRBJ2-7; weak D call: TRBD2 (6 bases). Trimming removed 2 bases from V and 7 bases from J, with 12 bases in between. The CDR3 is made up of 13 amino acids. Per the germline V gene, CDR1 is MNHEY and CDR2 is SMNVEV (reference sequence). The DNA for the CDR3 is TGTGCCAGCAGTTTAGGGGGGATCGGGGAGCAGTACTTC. It is translated as CASSLGGIGEQYF.

V and J are TRBV19 and TRBJ2-7, with D tentatively TRBD2 (6 bases). Trimming removed 3 bases at V and 3 bases at J, with 9 bases between. Per germline, CDR1 LNHDA and CDR2 SQIVND (reference sequence). The CDR3 is made up of 13 amino acids. The CDR3 here is CASSIGLHYEQYF. The CDR3 DNA sequence: TGTGCCAGTAGTATTGGACTACACTACGAGCAGTACTTC.

The chain links TRBV2 to TRBJ2-1; D gene unclear. Germline CDR1 reads SNHLY; CDR2 reads FYNNEI. V lost 7 bases and J 4 bases, leaving 8 bases between the germline ends. The CDR3 loop spans 12 amino acids. The CDR3 here is CASIAGYNEQFF. For the CDR3, the DNA is TGTGCCAGCATAGCTGGTTACAATGAGCAGTTCTTC.

The rearrangement uses TRBV10-2 and TRBJ2-1; TRBD2 matches at 7 bases. Per germline, CDR1 WSHSY and CDR2 SAAADI. CDR3 length: 13 amino acids. Germline trimming cut 8 bases from V and 3 bases from J; bases unmatched to any gene: 4. CDR3 sequence reads: CASQAGDYNEQFF. Written as DNA, the CDR3 is TGCGCCAGCCAGGCGGGGGACTACAATGAGCAGTTCTTC.

The chain carries TRBV2 and TRBJ2-1; D perhaps matches TRBD1 (5 bases). The CDR3 length is 14 residues. Germline assignment: CDR1 SNHLY and CDR2 FYNNEI. V lost 7 bases to trimming and J lost 4 bases, with 14 bases between them. The CDR3 region has the DNA TGTGCCAGCATCCCAGGGTTAGGGTACAATGAGCAGTTCTTC. It translates to CASIPGLGYNEQFF.

This clone has just a few counts. The V call is TRBV7-2, the J call TRBJ2-7; 9 bases line up with TRBD2. The germline CDR1 and CDR2 sequences are SGHTA and FQGNSA. The J segment lost 0 bases and the V segment lost 4 bases, leaving 10 bases of the junction unmatched. CDR3 size: 17 residues. The CDR3 here is CASSSQHPSGVSYEQYF. CDR3 nucleotides: TGTGCCAGCAGCTCCCAGCACCCTAGCGGGGTCTCCTACGAGCAGTACTTC.

This chain uses TRBV13 with TRBJ2-7; D ambiguous. Looked up from germline, CDR1 is PRHDT and CDR2 is FYEKMQ (reference sequence). The CDR3 has 13 residues. V lost 5 bases and J lost 0, with 8 bases in between. The CDR3 is CASSDTNSYEQYF. The DNA for the CDR3 is TGTGCCAGCAGCGACACCAACTCCTACGAGCAGTACTTC.

In regard to this clone: This sample also contains other DNA sequences that code for the same CDR3. This sequence joins TRBV11-2 and TRBJ2-7; D unresolved. Trimming cost V 3 bases and J 0 bases, with 6 bases left between them. The CDR3 extends over 13 amino acids. Germline lookup yields CDR1 SGHAT and CDR2 FQNNGV. The CDR3: CASSFGSSYEQYF. The CDR3 region has the DNA TGTGCCAGCAGCTTTGGATCCTCCTACGAGCAGTACTTC.